This entry describes one T cell receptor beta chain. This clone was detected many times. The target of this receptor is not known. The read ends 3 residues before the CDR3 terminus; that terminus is restored from the germline J gene. These data are taken from a study of T cell clonality in common variable immunodeficiency (dated by TCRdb to 2014 to 2015). What the research found in general, with its limitations: Despite equal DNA input, controls averaged roughly 80,000 unique sequences per sample versus roughly 32,000 in CVID samples. It was noted by the authors that sequencing of the repertoires of T cell subpopulations would be needed to clarify the cause of the increased clonality in CVID. TCRbeta clonality was higher in CVID subjects than in healthy controls (t-test p = 0.018), and the increase was most characteristic of about a third of subjects. CVID TCRbeta sequences were reported to have fewer deletions and N-nucleotide insertions and to lack highly modified clones with 13 or more V deletions. Patient heterogeneity within the CVID cohort put limits on correlating repertoire features with clinical complications. CVID subjects shared fewer TCRbeta clones with each other than healthy controls did (p < 0.0001).

For sequencing input, CVID and control samples contributed equivalent amounts of genomic DNA. For every sample, a 60 bp segment covering the rearranged TCRbeta CDR3 region was amplified and then sequenced. The immunoSEQ assay, a bias-corrected multiplex PCR combined with high-throughput sequencing, was used to amplify TCRbeta. The paper's data handling went like this. Every unique nucleotide sequence counted as a clone and was annotated with V, D and J genes, copy number and frequency. Sequences were labeled productive if in frame, and non-productive if out of frame or containing stop codons. Clonality was calculated from Shannon's entropy as previously described. The predicted amino acid sequences of productive clones were used to derive the mean CDR3 Kyte-Doolittle hydropathy. The R hclust function was used to hierarchically cluster scaled V gene usage with Manhattan distance and complete linkage. Sharing of clones by CDR3 amino acid sequence was evaluated through resampling of 12 repertoires per group over 100 rounds. The repertoires were searched for approximately 72 published EBV-specific TCRbeta sequences and some 250 published CMV-specific TCRbeta sequences. Analysis left out a couple of CVID samples that produced under 10,000 sequences, so a few dozen CVID repertoires remained. The clones in this table, taken by TCRdb from immuneACCESS, are in-frame only. Not every clone is retained; where verified, under half of the shortfall comes from an unresolved V gene, and the cause of the rest is unknown. That table is the source of V, J and clone size, and D and trimming were worked out from the DNA. In this sample, about 64,000 clones appear, none counted once only. Clones ranked in the top ten supply 1.7% of the sample.

Predominantly Caucasian heritage was noted among both the CVID patients and the healthy controls. From each donor, 5 to 8 ml of heparinized peripheral whole blood was collected. TCRbeta CDR3 repertoires were sequenced from genomic DNA of adults with common variable immune deficiency (CVID) and healthy adult controls. The control group comprised approximately 22 healthy adult volunteers, about twelve female and about 10 male, aged about 23 to 75 years with a mean age of approximately 30. Diluted blood was subjected to density centrifugation over Hypaque 1077 or Ficoll-Paque for isolation of peripheral blood mononuclear cells. Genomic DNA was obtained from unsorted mononuclear cells through either Qiagen column purification or a centrifugation-based method. The CDR3 runs 12 amino acids, cysteine and phenylalanine included. Part of the CDR3 DNA is given, 27 bases translated from base 1. Taken from the germline V gene (reference sequence), the CDR1 and CDR2 loops are GTSNPN and SVGIG. V is shortened by 3 bases, J by 3 bases, and the region joining them spans 9 bases.

This TCR came from a person between 18 and 75 years old in good health. The sample was peripheral blood mononuclear cells. Recombination connected TRBV30 to TRBJ2-7, and perhaps TRBD1 as D gene, on 6 matching bases. The sequenced part of the CDR3 DNA is TGTGCCTGGAGGGGGGCACACTACGAG. Translated, it gives CAWRGAHYE. The whole CDR3 protein is CAWRGAHYEQYF.